The 8 T cell receptor beta chains below all came from one sample that was sequenced in a study of blood T cell repertoires in COVID-19. TCRdb's copy holds only in-frame clones and misses some; the assay was immunoSEQ multiplex PCR. In the table there are about 120,000 clones, approximately 90% of which are singletons. The sequencing sample was made of peripheral blood. The source is a man aged 60 to 75 with COVID-19, enrolled during active disease.

V is TRBV10-3 and J is TRBJ1-4, with TRBD1 as a possible D gene (5 bases). The CDR3 is 15 amino acids. Germline loops: CDR1 ENHRY, CDR2 SYGVKD. Between the trimmed V and J ends, which lost 0 bases and 3 bases, there was a span of 8 bases. The CDR3 DNA reads as TGTGCCATCAGTGAGTCGGGGGGGGCTAATGAAAAACTGTTTTTT. Translation gives CAISESGGANEKLFF.

J is TRBJ1-6 and V is TRBV2; D is perhaps TRBD1 (5 bases). Trimming cost V 3 bases and J 0 bases, with 15 bases left between them. Germline assignment: CDR1 SNHLY and CDR2 FYNNEI. The CDR3 is 18 amino acids. The CDR3: CASSDRVISSSYNSPLHF. The CDR3 DNA reads as TGTGCCAGCAGTGACAGGGTCATTTCGAGCTCCTATAATTCACCCCTCCACTTT.

This chain uses TRBV27 with TRBJ2-2, with D perhaps matching TRBD2 (6 bases). CDR3 length: 15 residues. The germline CDR1 and CDR2 sequences are MNHEY and SMNVEV (reference sequence). Trimming cost V 5 bases and J 5 bases, with 15 bases left between them. The CDR3 protein is CASSIGAGNTGELFF. The CDR3 DNA reads as TGTGCCAGCAGTATTGGGGCGGGGAATACCGGGGAGCTGTTTTTT.

V is TRBV9 and J is TRBJ1-2; TRBD1 matches 7 bases. The CDR3 extends over 17 amino acids. After removal of 0 bases from V and 1 base from J, the junction contained 9 bases not matched to a gene. CDR1 is SGDLS and CDR2 is YYNGEE in the germline V gene. CDR3 bases: TGTGCCAGCAGCGTAGGCTTAGGGCAGGGGGGTAACTATGGCTACACCTTC. Protein sequence: CASSVGLGQGGNYGYTF.

This sequence joins TRBV5-1 and TRBJ1-5, with TRBD1 matching over 11 bases. V trimming: 5 bases; J trimming: 9 bases; junction bases outside the gene matches: 10. Germline values: CDR1 SGHRS, CDR2 YFSETQ. This CDR3 is built from 15 residues. As DNA, the CDR3 is TGCGCCAGCAGAGAATCCCCGGGACAGGGGGGGCCCCAGCATTTT. Protein product: CASRESPGQGGPQHF.

The chain combines TRBV11-3 with TRBJ2-1; no definite D call. CDR1 and CDR2 (germline): SGHNT, YENEEA. V was cut by 4 bases and J by 0 bases, with 7 bases left in between. The CDR3 has 14 residues. CDR3 DNA: TGTGCCAGCAGCTCACAGAGCTCCTACAATGAGCAGTTCTTC. It specifies CASSSQSSYNEQFF.

The chain carries TRBV6-5 and TRBJ2-3; 9 nucleotides agree with TRBD1. V shed 6 bases and J 5 bases; nucleotides not matched to a gene: 3. Germline assignment: CDR1 MNHEY and CDR2 SVGAGI. This CDR3 region has 13 residues. The CDR3 DNA reads TGTGCCAGCAGACAGGGGGCGCGAGATACGCAGTATTTT. It translates to CASRQGARDTQYF.

J is TRBJ2-2 and V is TRBV5-6, with TRBD1 identical over 7 bases. V lost 4 bases and J lost 5; bases outside the gene matches: 14. The CDR3 spans 17 residues. CDR1 and CDR2 (germline): SGHDT, YYEEEE. The CDR3 DNA sequence: TGTGCCAGCAGCAGCTTGGGGCAGGGGGTAAGGACCGGGGAGCTGTTTTTT. It codes for CASSSLGQGVRTGELFF.